Listed below are T cell receptor beta chains from one sample, sequenced in a study of T cell repertoires in cytomegalovirus infection. MiXCR was run by TCRdb on the reads, yielding one entry per CDR3 protein. The profile shows roughly 69,000 distinct CDR3 sequences, around 21% of them singletons. Their recognized antigens are unknown. The sequencing used CD8+ T cells from cultured PBMCs, collected from culture after CMV antigen stimulation. Source of these receptors: a human donor in good health (CMV status not recorded). Some clones in this sample may be carry-over from other donors' samples. The CDR3 runs from the conserved cysteine through the conserved F or W. The order of the fields is D gene, clone size, J gene, V gene, CDR3 protein. D genes are given only for firm matches. Some rows have no size entry. The others give once, few or many, or a class for an expanded clone.

NA,few,TRBJ1-1,TRBV7-2,CASSLISGGWGEAFF
TRBD1,few,TRBJ1-2,TRBV28,CASSLVQGNYGYTF
TRBD2,NA,TRBJ2-1,TRBV12-3/TRBV12-4,CASQSGGASHEQFF
NA,NA,TRBJ1-1,TRBV10-3,CAISEARENTEAFF
TRBD2,NA,TRBJ2-1,TRBV7-2,CASSLSSGGSYNEQFF
NA,once,TRBJ2-2,TRBV7-7,CASSPKVAGELFF
NA,few,TRBJ1-5,TRBV6-2/TRBV6-3,CASSYSPPGGNQPQHF
TRBD2,many,TRBJ2-3,TRBV7-9,CASSSPTSGGVDTQYF
TRBD2,few,TRBJ2-3,TRBV6-5,CASSYYAGGLGTDTQYF
TRBD2,NA,TRBJ2-3,TRBV7-2,CASSPLAGVDADTRYF
NA,NA,TRBJ1-5,TRBV7-8,CASSFGRASNQPQHF
TRBD2,many,TRBJ2-1,TRBV6-2/TRBV6-3,CASSLRTSGGNEQFF
NA,many,TRBJ1-2,TRBV7-2,CASSFSANYGYTF
NA,NA,TRBJ2-7,TRBV2,CASTGGGEQYF
TRBD1,few,TRBJ2-7,TRBV13,CASSGPGTGINEQYF
NA,few,TRBJ2-1,TRBV6-2/TRBV6-3,CASSYRLGNEQFF
TRBD2,NA,TRBJ2-1,TRBV5-5,CASRVPLAGANNEQFF
NA,few,TRBJ1-2,TRBV6-5,CASRSPRQGRDGYTF
NA,NA,TRBJ1-2,TRBV20-1,CSARQGQQENYGYTF
NA,NA,TRBJ1-2,TRBV9,CASSVRGDFGYTF
TRBD2,NA,TRBJ2-7,TRBV6-6,CASSYSSGGYEQYF
TRBD1,few,TRBJ2-1,TRBV6-2/TRBV6-3,CASSYKWTGGAVGNEQFF
NA,few,TRBJ2-2,TRBV7-9,CASSYYKNTGELFF
NA,few,TRBJ1-2,TRBV29-1,CSVERQTNYGYTF
NA,few,TRBJ1-2,TRBV6-6,CASSPGRGYYGYTF
TRBD1,NA,TRBJ1-5,TRBV7-2,CASSWDRGASQPQHF